These 16 T cell receptor beta chains originate from one sample sequenced in a study of T-cell memory formation after mild COVID-19. Via MiXCR, TCRdb re-called the 5' RACE reads, giving one row per CDR3 protein. In the table there are hundreds of thousands of distinct CDR3 sequences, less than 25% of which are singletons. Sequencing input: PBMCs or a T cell subset sorted from them (not recorded which). These receptor sequences come from an adult woman who had mild COVID-19 (a few samples of this study predate the infection). Cell type and time point are not known.

This clonotype was detected only once. The V call is TRBV6-1, the J call TRBJ1-1; no firm D call. The CDR3 has 13 residues. Trimming shortened V by 10 bases and J by 2 bases, and 14 bases separated the two germline ends. The germline CDR1 and CDR2 sequences are MNHNS and SASEGT. This chain's CDR3 is CANRPPANTEAFF. As DNA, the CDR3 is TGTGCCAACAGACCTCCAGCTAACACTGAAGCTTTCTTT.

This clonotype was recorded a few times. V is TRBV7-9 and J is TRBJ1-1, with a weak D call TRBD1 (6 bases). This CDR3 contains 13 residues. Trimming pared 5 bases from V and 6 bases from J, leaving 13 bases between. From germline, CDR1 is SEHNR and CDR2 FQNEAQ (reference sequence). CDR3 in amino acids: CASSLKGGAEAFF. The CDR3 DNA follows: TGTGCCAGCAGCCTGAAAGGGGGGGCTGAAGCTTTCTTT.

This clonotype was observed a few times. The chain joins TRBV7-9 to TRBJ1-2; 8 nucleotides align to TRBD1. With V trimmed by 5 bases and J by 2 bases, 4 bases remained unmatched. Germline lookup yields CDR1 SEHNR and CDR2 FQNEAQ (reference sequence). The CDR3 length is 14 residues. The CDR3 region is CASSRDRLNYGYTF. In nucleotides, the CDR3 is TGTGCCAGCAGCCGGGACAGGCTGAACTATGGCTACACCTTC.

The chain joins TRBV4-1 to TRBJ2-4; D is undetermined. The length of the CDR3 is 16 residues. Germline CDR1 reads MGHRA; CDR2 reads YSYEKL. V lost 0 bases and J lost 3, with 12 bases in between. DNA for the CDR3: TGCGCCAGCAGCCAAGAAACTAAGTCTGGCAAAAACATTCAGTACTTC. This encodes CASSQETKSGKNIQYF.

This clonotype was picked up many times. The chain couples TRBV5-1 to TRBJ2-3; D not certain. The CDR3 is 14 residues long. Germline values: CDR1 SGHRS, CDR2 YFSETQ. Deletions cut 4 bases from V and 5 bases from J, with 14 bases between. The CDR3 spells CASSVTSFLDTQYF. The CDR3 DNA is TGCGCCAGCAGCGTGACCAGCTTCCTAGATACGCAGTATTTT.

This chain links TRBV30 with TRBJ2-1, with a weak D call TRBD1 (5 bases). This CDR3 comprises 14 residues. Germline V CDR1 and CDR2: GTSNPN, SVGIG (reference sequence). V lost 4 bases and J lost 4, with 14 bases in between. For the CDR3, the DNA is TGTGCCTGGATGGACAAATGGGGTTACAATGAGCAGTTCTTC. Translated, it gives CAWMDKWGYNEQFF. The entire variable domain, with the rest obtained from reference TRBV30 and TRBJ2-1, is as follows: SQTIHQWPATLVQPVGSPLSLECTVEGTSNPNLYWYRQAAGRGLQLLFYSVGIGQISSEVPQNLSASRPQDRQFILSSKKLLLSDSGFYLCAWMDKWGYNEQFFGPGTRLTVL.

This rearrangement joins TRBV19 to TRBJ1-5, with 7 bases that match TRBD1. Trimming took 7 bases from V and 0 from J; bases not matched to a gene: 6. The CDR3 totals 15 residues. Looked up from germline, CDR1 is LNHDA and CDR2 is SQIVND (reference sequence). CDR3 protein: CASKQGGYSNQPQHF. In nucleotides, the CDR3 is TGTGCCAGTAAGCAGGGGGGATATAGCAATCAGCCCCAGCATTTT.

The chain carries TRBV12-3 or TRBV12-4 and TRBJ1-4, with 12 nucleotides matching TRBD1. The V and J ends lost 9 bases and 8 bases, in that order; junction bases with no gene match: 10. The CDR3 is 15 amino acids. The CDR3 loop reads CASQNSGTGGEKLFF. The CDR3 DNA follows: TGTGCCAGTCAAAACTCCGGGACAGGGGGCGAAAAACTGTTTTTT.

The chain carries TRBV19 and TRBJ2-1; 11 bases match TRBD2. The length of the CDR3 is 14 residues. Per the germline V gene, CDR1 is LNHDA and CDR2 is SQIVND (reference sequence). After removal of 4 bases from V and 8 bases from J, the junction contained 4 bases not matched to a gene. This CDR3 is CASSTVAGGYEQFF. As DNA, the CDR3 is TGTGCCAGTAGTACGGTAGCGGGAGGGTATGAGCAGTTCTTC. The full variable domain, rest sourced from reference TRBV19 and TRBJ2-1, is DGGITQSPKYLFRKEGQNVTLSCEQNLNHDAMYWYRQDPGQGLRLIYYSQIVNDFQKGDIAEGYSVSREKKESFPLTVTSAQKNPTAFYLCASSTVAGGYEQFFGPGTRLTVL.

This clonotype has only a few counts. The genes are TRBV7-6 and TRBJ2-7; possibly TRBD1 or TRBD2 for D (5 bases each). From germline, CDR1 is SGHVS and CDR2 FNYEAQ. The V end lost 5 bases, the J end lost 0 bases, and 14 bases lay between the germline ends. CDR3 length equals 15 residues. The CDR3 is CASSPGTASSYEQYF. DNA of the CDR3: TGTGCCAGCAGCCCTGGGACGGCTAGCTCCTACGAGCAGTACTTC.

The chain couples TRBV4-1 to TRBJ2-5; possible D gene TRBD1, 6 bases. This CDR3 spans 13 amino acids. Trimming shortened V by 5 bases and J by 1 base, and 8 bases separated the two germline ends. Per germline, CDR1 MGHRA and CDR2 YSYEKL. CDR3 amino acids: CASSWTVQETQYF. The CDR3 nucleotides are TGCGCCAGCAGCTGGACAGTCCAAGAGACCCAGTACTTC.

This chain connects TRBV4-2 to TRBJ2-7; D uncertain. Germline lookup yields CDR1 LGHNA and CDR2 YNFKEQ. The V end was cut by 0 bases, the J end by 4 bases, with 10 bases between. CDR3 length: 14 amino acids. The CDR3 DNA reads TGTGCCAGCAGCCAAGATGATTTTAGGTACGAGCAGTACTTC. Amino acids: CASSQDDFRYEQYF.

This chain links TRBV12-3 or TRBV12-4 with TRBJ2-5; weak D call: TRBD1 (7 bases). The CDR3 length is 14 residues. The V end was cut by 6 bases, the J end by 4 bases, with 15 bases between. DNA for the CDR3: TGTGCCAGCAGCTTGAATCAGGGGGGAGAGACCCAGTACTTC. Its protein product is CASSLNQGGETQYF.

The chain carries TRBV29-1 and TRBJ2-1, with 8 positions matching TRBD1. Germline CDR1 is SQVTM and CDR2 is ANQGSEA. This CDR3 region has 11 residues. The J segment lost 14 bases and the V segment lost 1 base, leaving 4 bases of the junction unmatched. The CDR3 coding sequence is TGCAGCGTTGAAGTGTCGGACAGGGAGTTCTTC. Its translation is CSVEVSDREFF.

The chain joins TRBV29-1 to TRBJ2-1; 7 bases align to TRBD2. CDR3 length: 12 residues. Germline assignment: CDR1 SQVTM and CDR2 ANQGSEA. V lost 4 bases to trimming and J lost 5 bases; unmatched junction nucleotides: 2. CDR3 nucleotide sequence: TGCAGCGTTGTCACTAGCGACAATGAGCAGTTCTTC. Encoded protein: CSVVTSDNEQFF.

The J gene is TRBJ1-4, the V gene TRBV12-3 or TRBV12-4; TRBD1 aligns across 8 bases. The CDR3 covers 14 residues. Unmatched junction bases numbered 8, after V lost 10 bases and J lost 4 bases. This chain's CDR3 is CATSTGGFNEKLFF. CDR3 coding DNA: TGTGCCACGAGCACAGGGGGGTTTAATGAAAAACTGTTTTTT.